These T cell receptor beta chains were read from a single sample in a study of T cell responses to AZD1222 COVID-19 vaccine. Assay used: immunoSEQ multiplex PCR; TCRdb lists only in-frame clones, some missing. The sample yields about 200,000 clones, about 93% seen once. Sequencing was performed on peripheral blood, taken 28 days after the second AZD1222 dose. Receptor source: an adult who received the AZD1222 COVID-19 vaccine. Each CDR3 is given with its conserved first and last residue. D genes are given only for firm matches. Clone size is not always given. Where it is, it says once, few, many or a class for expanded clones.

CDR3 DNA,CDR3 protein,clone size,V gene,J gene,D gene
TGTGCCAGCAGCAAAGGGGATGAGGTAACAACCCTCCACTTT,CASSKGDEVTTLHF,NA,TRBV21-1,TRBJ1-6,NA
TGTGCCAGCAGCTCAATAGACAGGGTCGTGTCTGGGGCCAACGTCCTGACTTTC,CASSSIDRVVSGANVLTF,NA,TRBV7-3,TRBJ2-6,TRBD1
TGTGCCAGCAGCCCCCGGGTAGCGGGGGGTCCCCCCAATGAGCAGTTCTTC,CASSPRVAGGPPNEQFF,few,TRBV9,TRBJ2-1,TRBD2
TGTGCCAGTAGTATCTCGGGACAGGGACTCTACGAGCAGTACTTC,CASSISGQGLYEQYF,NA,TRBV19,TRBJ2-7,TRBD1
TGTGCCAGCAGCTTAGGGGGACAGGGGGTACAGCCCCAGCATTTT,CASSLGGQGVQPQHF,NA,TRBV7-2,TRBJ1-5,TRBD1
TGCGCCAGCAGCTTGGGGGGACAGCGAAACACCGGGGAGCTGTTTTTT,CASSLGGQRNTGELFF,NA,TRBV5-1,TRBJ2-2,TRBD1
TGTGCCAGTAGTCCAAGTTTGATCGTAGCGAGGAATGGCTACACCTTC,CASSPSLIVARNGYTF,NA,TRBV19,TRBJ1-2,NA
TGCGCCAGCAGCTTGGCCAGGGTTAATGAAAAACTGTTTTTT,CASSLARVNEKLFF,NA,TRBV5-1,TRBJ1-4,NA
TGTGCCAGCAGTTACCAGTGGGCAGCGGGGGATCAGCCCCAGCATTTT,CASSYQWAAGDQPQHF,NA,TRBV6-5,TRBJ1-5,NA
TGTGCCAGTAGTATGAAGGACTCCTACGAGCAGTACTTC,CASSMKDSYEQYF,NA,TRBV19,TRBJ2-7,NA
TGTGCCAGCAGCCAAGGCCTAGCGGGGTACAATGAGCAGTTCTTC,CASSQGLAGYNEQFF,NA,TRBV4-2,TRBJ2-1,TRBD2
TGTGCCAGCAGCTTGGCGGGAAACAATCAGCCCCAGCATTTT,CASSLAGNNQPQHF,NA,TRBV7-8,TRBJ1-5,NA
TGTGCCAGCAGCCGACAGGGGTCCCTCTCCTACAATGAGCAGTTCTTC,CASSRQGSLSYNEQFF,NA,TRBV14,TRBJ2-1,TRBD1
TGTGCCAGCAGAATGACAAGAAATCAGCCCCAGCATTTT,CASRMTRNQPQHF,NA,TRBV27,TRBJ1-5,NA
TGTGCCAGTAGTAGGCCCGGGACAGGTCATGAGGAACTGTTTTTT,CASSRPGTGHEELFF,NA,TRBV19,TRBJ1-4,TRBD1
TGTGCCAGCAGCCCGAATGTCGGCGGCTCCTACGAGCAGTACTTC,CASSPNVGGSYEQYF,NA,TRBV7-2,TRBJ2-7,NA
TGTGCCATCAGTGAGGAGGGCTATGGCTACACCTTC,CAISEEGYGYTF,NA,TRBV10-3,TRBJ1-2,NA
TGTGCCAGCAGCAAAACGCCGACAGTTGGTGGCAATCAGCCCCAGCATTTT,CASSKTPTVGGNQPQHF,NA,TRBV21-1,TRBJ1-5,NA
TGTGCCAGCAGCTCTAGGGGGGAACGAGCGTACTTC,CASSSRGERAYF,NA,TRBV11-2,TRBJ2-5,NA
TGTGCCAGCAGTCTGCGTGGGGAGCTGTTTTTT,CASSLRGELFF,NA,TRBV6-2/TRBV6-3,TRBJ2-2,NA
TGTGCCAGCAGCTATCGACAGGTAGGCGCCTACGAGCAGTACTTC,CASSYRQVGAYEQYF,NA,TRBV5-4,TRBJ2-7,NA
TGTGCCAGCAGCGTCCGAACTAGCCTCCAAGAGACCCAGTACTTC,CASSVRTSLQETQYF,NA,TRBV9,TRBJ2-5,NA
TGTGCCAGCAGTGGGAGATGGGGGCCCTTCAGCAATCAGCCCCAGCATTTT,CASSGRWGPFSNQPQHF,NA,TRBV2,TRBJ1-5,NA
TGTGCCAGCAGTAGAAGGGGTAATGAGCAGTTCTTC,CASSRRGNEQFF,NA,TRBV27,TRBJ2-1,NA
TGTGCCAGCAGCCAAGTTGCAGGGTACGAGCAGTACTTC,CASSQVAGYEQYF,NA,TRBV3-1/TRBV3-2,TRBJ2-7,NA
TGCGCCAGCAGCCAAGGGACAGGGGGCGCGTATGGCTACACCTTC,CASSQGTGGAYGYTF,NA,TRBV4-3,TRBJ1-2,TRBD1
TGTGCCAGCAGTCCGGCCGATAATTCACCCCTCCACTTT,CASSPADNSPLHF,NA,TRBV12-3/TRBV12-4,TRBJ1-6,NA
TGTGCCAGCAGTGAAAGGGGACTAGATACGGAGACCCAGTACTTC,CASSERGLDTETQYF,NA,TRBV2,TRBJ2-5,TRBD2
TGTGCCTGGAGGACAGGGGGGTCGAGCAATCAGCCCCAGCATTTT,CAWRTGGSSNQPQHF,NA,TRBV30,TRBJ1-5,TRBD1